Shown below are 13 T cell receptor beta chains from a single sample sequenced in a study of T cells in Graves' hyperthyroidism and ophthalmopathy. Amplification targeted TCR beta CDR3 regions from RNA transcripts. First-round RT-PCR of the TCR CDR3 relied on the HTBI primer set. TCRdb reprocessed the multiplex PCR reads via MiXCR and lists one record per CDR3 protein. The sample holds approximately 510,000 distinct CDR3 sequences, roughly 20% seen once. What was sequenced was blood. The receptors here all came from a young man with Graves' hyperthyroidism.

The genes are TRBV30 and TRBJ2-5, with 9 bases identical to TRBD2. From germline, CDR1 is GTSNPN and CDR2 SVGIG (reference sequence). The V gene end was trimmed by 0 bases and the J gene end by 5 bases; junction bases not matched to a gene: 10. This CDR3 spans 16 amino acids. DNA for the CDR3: TGTGCCTGGAGTGTGATCCTAGCGGGGAGAGGGGAGACCCAGTACTTC. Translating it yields CAWSVILAGRGETQYF.

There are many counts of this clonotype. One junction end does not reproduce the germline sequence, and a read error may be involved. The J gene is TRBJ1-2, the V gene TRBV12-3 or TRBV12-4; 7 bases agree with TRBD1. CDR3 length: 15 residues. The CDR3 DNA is TGTGCCAACAGTTTAGGTACAGGGGCTAACTATGGCTACACCTTC. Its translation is CANSLGTGANYGYTF.

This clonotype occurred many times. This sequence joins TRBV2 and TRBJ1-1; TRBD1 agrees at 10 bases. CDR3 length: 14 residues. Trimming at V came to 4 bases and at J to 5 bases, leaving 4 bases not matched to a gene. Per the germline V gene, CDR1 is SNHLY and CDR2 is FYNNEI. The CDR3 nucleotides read TGTGCCAGCAGTGGGGACAGGGGATCGACTGAAGCTTTCTTT. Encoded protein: CASSGDRGSTEAFF. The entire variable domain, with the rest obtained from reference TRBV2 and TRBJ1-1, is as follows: EPEVTQTPSHQVTQMGQEVILRCVPISNHLYFYWYRQILGQKVEFLVSFYNNEISEKSEIFDDQFSVERPDGSNFTLKIRSTKLEDSAMYFCASSGDRGSTEAFFGQGTRLTVV.

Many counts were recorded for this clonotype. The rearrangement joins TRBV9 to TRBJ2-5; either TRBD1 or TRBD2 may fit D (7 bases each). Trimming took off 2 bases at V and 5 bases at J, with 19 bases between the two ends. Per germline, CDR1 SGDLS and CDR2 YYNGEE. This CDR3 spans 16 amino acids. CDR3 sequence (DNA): TGTGCCAGCAGCGTGTCCAGCGGGGCAGGGGGGGAGACCCAGTACTTC. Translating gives CASSVSSGAGGETQYF.

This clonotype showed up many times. The CDR3 protein is CASSYYRGPGETQYF. CDR3 nucleotides: TGTGCCAGCAGTTACTATCGGGGGCCAGGGGAGACCCAGTACTTC. V is TRBV6-5 and J is TRBJ2-5, with D possibly being TRBD1 or TRBD2 (6 bases each). CDR1 is MNHEY and CDR2 is SVGAGI in the germline V gene. V was clipped by 1 base and J by 5 bases, with 14 bases between them. The CDR3 covers 15 residues.

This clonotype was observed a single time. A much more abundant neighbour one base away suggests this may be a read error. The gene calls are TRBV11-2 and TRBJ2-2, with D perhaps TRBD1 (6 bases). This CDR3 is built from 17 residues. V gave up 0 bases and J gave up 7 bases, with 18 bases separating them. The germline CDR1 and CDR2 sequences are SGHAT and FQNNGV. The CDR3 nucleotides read TGTGCCAGCAGCTTAGATCTGGGGGCCCGAAGGATCGGGGAGCTGTTTTTT. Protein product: CASSLDLGARRIGELFF.

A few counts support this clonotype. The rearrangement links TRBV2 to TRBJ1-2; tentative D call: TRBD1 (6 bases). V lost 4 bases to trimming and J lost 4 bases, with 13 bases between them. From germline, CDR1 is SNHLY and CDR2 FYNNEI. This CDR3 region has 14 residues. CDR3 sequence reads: CASSAEQGTYGYTF. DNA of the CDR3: TGTGCCAGCAGTGCAGAACAGGGTACCTATGGCTACACCTTC.

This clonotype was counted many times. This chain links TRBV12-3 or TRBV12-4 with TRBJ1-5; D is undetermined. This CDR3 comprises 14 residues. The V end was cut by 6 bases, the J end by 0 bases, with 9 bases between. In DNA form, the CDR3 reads TGTGCCAGCAGCCCTGCTATTAGCAATCAGCCCCAGCATTTT. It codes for CASSPAISNQPQHF.

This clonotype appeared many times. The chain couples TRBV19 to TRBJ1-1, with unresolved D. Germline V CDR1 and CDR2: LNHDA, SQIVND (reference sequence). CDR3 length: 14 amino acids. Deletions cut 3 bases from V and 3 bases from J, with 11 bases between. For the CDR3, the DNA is TGTGCCAGTAGTATTGCGGCTACGGACACTGAAGCTTTCTTT. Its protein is CASSIAATDTEAFF. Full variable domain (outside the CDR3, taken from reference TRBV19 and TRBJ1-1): DGGITQSPKYLFRKEGQNVTLSCEQNLNHDAMYWYRQDPGQGLRLIYYSQIVNDFQKGDIAEGYSVSREKKESFPLTVTSAQKNPTAFYLCASSIAATDTEAFFGQGTRLTVV.

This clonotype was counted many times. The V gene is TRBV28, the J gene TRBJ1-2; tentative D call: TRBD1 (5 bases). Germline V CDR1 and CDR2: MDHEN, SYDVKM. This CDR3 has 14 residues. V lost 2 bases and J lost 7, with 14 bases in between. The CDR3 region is CASSLVVGDRGYTF. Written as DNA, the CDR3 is TGTGCCAGCAGTTTAGTCGTGGGGGATCGTGGCTACACCTTC.

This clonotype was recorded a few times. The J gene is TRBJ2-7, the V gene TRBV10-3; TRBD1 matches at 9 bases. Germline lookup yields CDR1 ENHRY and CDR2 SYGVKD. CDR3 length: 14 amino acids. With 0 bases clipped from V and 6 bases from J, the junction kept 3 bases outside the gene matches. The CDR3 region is CAISESRQGGEQYF. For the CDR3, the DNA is TGTGCCATCAGTGAGTCGCGACAGGGGGGCGAGCAGTACTTC.

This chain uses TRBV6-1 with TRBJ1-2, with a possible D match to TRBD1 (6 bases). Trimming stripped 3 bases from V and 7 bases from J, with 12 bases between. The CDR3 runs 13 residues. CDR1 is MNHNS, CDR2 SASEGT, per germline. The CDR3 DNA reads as TGTGCCAGCAGTGATACAGGGACTCTTGGCTACACCTTC. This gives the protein CASSDTGTLGYTF.

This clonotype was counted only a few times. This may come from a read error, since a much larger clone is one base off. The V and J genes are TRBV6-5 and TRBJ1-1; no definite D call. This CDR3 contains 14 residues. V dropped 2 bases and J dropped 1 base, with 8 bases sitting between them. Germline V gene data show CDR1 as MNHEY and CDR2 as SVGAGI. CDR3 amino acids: CASSYGRPNTEAFF. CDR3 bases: TGTGCCAGCAGTTACGGTCGGCCGAACACTGAAGCTTTCTTT.